This T cell receptor beta chain is from a study of blood T cell repertoires in COVID-19. CDR1 and CDR2 from the germline V gene are SGHRS and YFSETQ. This CDR3 has 11 residues. Between the trimmed V and J ends, which lost 4 bases and 8 bases, there was a span of 9 bases. To note about this clone: This sample includes further DNA sequences coding for the same CDR3.

Data came from immunoSEQ multiplex PCR; TCRdb stores just in-frame clones and leaves some out. The sample has over 150,000 clones, 86% seen once. The sequenced sample was peripheral blood. The V call is TRBV5-1, the J call TRBJ1-2, with no clear D. The sequence was collected from a man in his 70s with active or convalescent COVID-19. The CDR3 DNA follows: TGCGCCAGCAGCCTTGATCGGGGCTACACCTTC. The encoded protein is CASSLDRGYTF.